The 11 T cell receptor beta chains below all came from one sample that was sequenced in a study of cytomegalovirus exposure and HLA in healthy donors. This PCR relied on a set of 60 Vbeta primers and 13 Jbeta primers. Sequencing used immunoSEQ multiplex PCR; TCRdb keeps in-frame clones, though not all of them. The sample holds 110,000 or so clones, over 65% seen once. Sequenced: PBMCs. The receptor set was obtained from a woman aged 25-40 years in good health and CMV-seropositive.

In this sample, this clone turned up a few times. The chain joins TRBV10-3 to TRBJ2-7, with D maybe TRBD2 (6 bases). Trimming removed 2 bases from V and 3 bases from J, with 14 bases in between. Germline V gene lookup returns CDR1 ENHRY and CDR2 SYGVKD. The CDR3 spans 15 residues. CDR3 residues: CAISEGEAKLYEQYF. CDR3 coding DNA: TGTGCCATCAGTGAGGGGGAGGCGAAACTCTACGAGCAGTACTTC.

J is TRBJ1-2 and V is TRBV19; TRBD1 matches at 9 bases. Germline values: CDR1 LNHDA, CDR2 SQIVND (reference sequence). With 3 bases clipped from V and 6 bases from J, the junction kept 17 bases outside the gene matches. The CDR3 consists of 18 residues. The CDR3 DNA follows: TGTGCCAGTAGTATGCTAATACAGGGGGCGCGGAGGGATCATGGCTACACCTTC. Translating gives CASSMLIQGARRDHGYTF.

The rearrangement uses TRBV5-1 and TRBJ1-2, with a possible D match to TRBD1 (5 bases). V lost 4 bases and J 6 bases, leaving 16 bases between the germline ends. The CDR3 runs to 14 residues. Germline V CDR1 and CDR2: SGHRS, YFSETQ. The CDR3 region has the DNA TGCGCCAGCAGCCCTCGAGGAGGGGAGGATGGCTACACCTTC. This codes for CASSPRGGEDGYTF.

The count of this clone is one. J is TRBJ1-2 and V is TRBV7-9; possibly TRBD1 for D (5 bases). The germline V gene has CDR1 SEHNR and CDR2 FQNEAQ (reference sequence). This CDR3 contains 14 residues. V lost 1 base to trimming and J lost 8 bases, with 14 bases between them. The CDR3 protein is CASSLEVGGDGYTF. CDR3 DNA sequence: TGTGCCAGCAGCTTAGAGGTGGGGGGGGACGGCTACACCTTC.

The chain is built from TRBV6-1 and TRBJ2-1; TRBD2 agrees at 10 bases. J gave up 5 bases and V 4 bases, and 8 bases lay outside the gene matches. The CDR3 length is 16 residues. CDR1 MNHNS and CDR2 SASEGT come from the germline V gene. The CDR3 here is CASSVSLAGANNEQFF. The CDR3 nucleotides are TGTGCCAGCAGTGTATCGCTAGCGGGAGCGAACAATGAGCAGTTCTTC.

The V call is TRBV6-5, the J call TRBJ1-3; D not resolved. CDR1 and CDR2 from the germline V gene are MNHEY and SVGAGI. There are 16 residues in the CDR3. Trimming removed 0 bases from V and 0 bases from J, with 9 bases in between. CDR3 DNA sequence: TGTGCCAGCAGTTACTCCCAGGTCATCTCTGGAAACACCATATATTTT. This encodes CASSYSQVISGNTIYF.

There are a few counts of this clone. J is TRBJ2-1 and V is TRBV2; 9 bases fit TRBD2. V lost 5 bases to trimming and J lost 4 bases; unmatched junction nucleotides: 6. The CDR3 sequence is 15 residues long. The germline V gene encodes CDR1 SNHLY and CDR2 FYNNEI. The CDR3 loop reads CASSPTSGDYNEQFF. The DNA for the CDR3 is TGTGCCAGCAGTCCGACTAGCGGAGATTACAATGAGCAGTTCTTC.

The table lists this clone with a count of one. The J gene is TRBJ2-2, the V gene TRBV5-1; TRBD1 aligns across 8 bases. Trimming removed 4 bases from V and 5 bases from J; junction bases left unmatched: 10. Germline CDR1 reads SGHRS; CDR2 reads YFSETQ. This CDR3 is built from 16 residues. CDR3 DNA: TGCGCCAGCAGCCTACTTACAGGGGGAGGTACCGGGGAGCTGTTTTTT. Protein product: CASSLLTGGGTGELFF. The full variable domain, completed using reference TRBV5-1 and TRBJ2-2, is KAGVTQTPRYLIKTRGQQVTLSCSPISGHRSVSWYQQTPGQGLQFLFEYFSETQRNKGNFPGRFSGRQFSNSRSEMNVSTLELGDSALYLCASSLLTGGGTGELFFGEGSRLTVL.

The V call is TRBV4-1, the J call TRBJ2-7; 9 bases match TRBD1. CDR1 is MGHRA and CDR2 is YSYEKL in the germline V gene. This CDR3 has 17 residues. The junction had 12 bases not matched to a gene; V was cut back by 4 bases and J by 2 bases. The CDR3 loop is CASSPQGQGLAAYEQYF. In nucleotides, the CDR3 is TGCGCCAGCAGCCCTCAGGGACAGGGTTTAGCGGCCTACGAGCAGTACTTC.

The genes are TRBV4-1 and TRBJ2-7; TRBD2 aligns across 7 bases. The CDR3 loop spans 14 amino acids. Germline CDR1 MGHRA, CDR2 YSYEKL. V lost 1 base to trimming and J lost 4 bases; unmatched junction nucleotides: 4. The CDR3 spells CASSQGGGRYEQYF. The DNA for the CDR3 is TGCGCCAGCAGCCAAGGGGGGGGGAGGTACGAGCAGTACTTC.

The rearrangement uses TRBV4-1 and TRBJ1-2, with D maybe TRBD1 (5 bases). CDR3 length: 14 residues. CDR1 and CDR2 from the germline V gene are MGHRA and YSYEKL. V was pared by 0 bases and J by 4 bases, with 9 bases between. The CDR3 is CASSQDFRGYGYTF. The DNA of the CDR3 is TGCGCCAGCAGCCAAGACTTTAGGGGCTATGGCTACACCTTC.